This TCR beta chain stems from a study of CXCR3-negative and CXCR3-positive naive CD8 T cells. Study-level points and caveats: Partly lower CXCR3 expression followed cryopreservation, and most assays relied on fresh PBMCs. More hydrophobic TRB CDR3s occurred in CXCR3-positive than in CXCR3-negative naive cells.

In the case of this clonotype: Its antigen remains unknown.

Investigators sorted each CD8+ T cell subset in triplicate, taking hundreds of thousands of cells each time. CD45RO-CCR7+CD27+CD95- cells counted as naive CD8+ T cells. All TRB cDNA libraries came from 5' RACE performed with UMI labels. Following a re-call of the 5' RACE reads, TCRdb has one entry per CDR3 protein and lacks DNA. The sample totals some 66,000 distinct CDR3 sequences. Sequencing was carried out using naive CXCR3- CD8+ T cells from blood. As for subset: CD45RO-CCR7+CD27+CD95- naive CD8+ T cells lacking CXCR3 (TNR3-). The TCR sequence derives from a human donor in good health. Some clones in this sample may be carry-over from other donors' samples.

This CDR3 reads CASRTTTQTSGSRYTGELFF. J is TRBJ2-2 and V is TRBV6-2 or TRBV6-3; TCRdb's D call of TRBD2 is untestable without DNA. Germline V lookup: CDR1 MNHEY, CDR2 SVGEGT. The CDR3 is 20 residues long.